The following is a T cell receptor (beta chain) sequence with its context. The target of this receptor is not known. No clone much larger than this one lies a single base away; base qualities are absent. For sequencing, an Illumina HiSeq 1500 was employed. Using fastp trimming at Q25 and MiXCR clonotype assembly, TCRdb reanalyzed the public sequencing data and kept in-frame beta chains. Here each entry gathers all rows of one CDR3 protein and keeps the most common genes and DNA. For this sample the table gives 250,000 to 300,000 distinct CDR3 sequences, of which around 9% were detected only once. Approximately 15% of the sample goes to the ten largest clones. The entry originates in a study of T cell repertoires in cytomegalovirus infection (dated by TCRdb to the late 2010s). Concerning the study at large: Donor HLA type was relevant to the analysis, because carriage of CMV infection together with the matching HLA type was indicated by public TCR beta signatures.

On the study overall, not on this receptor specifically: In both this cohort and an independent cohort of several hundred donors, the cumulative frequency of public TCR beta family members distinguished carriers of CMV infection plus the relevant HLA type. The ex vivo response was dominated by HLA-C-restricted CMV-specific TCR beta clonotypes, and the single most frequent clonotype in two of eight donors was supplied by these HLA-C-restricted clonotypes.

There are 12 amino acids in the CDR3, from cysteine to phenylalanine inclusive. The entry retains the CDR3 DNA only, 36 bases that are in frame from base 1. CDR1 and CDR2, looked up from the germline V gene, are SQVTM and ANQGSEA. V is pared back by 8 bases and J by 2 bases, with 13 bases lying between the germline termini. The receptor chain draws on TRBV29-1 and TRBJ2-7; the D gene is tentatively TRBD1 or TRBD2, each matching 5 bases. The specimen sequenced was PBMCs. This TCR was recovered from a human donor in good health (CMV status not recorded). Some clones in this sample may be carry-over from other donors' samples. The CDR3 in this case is CSIRLGPYEQYF. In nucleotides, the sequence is TGCAGCATCCGACTGGGACCCTACGAGCAGTACTTC.